Listed here are 31 T cell receptor beta chains from one sample, sequenced in a study of blood T cell repertoires in COVID-19. TCRdb's table, derived via immunoSEQ multiplex PCR, lists solely in-frame clones and lacks some. In the table there are 130,000 or so clones, about 91% of which are singletons. The sample comprised peripheral blood. These receptors came from a woman in her fifties or sixties with acute or convalescent COVID-19.

This sequence joins TRBV11-2 and TRBJ2-3; 12 bases are a match to TRBD2. Germline assignment: CDR1 SGHAT and CDR2 FQNNGV. The CDR3 has 16 residues. J was trimmed by 3 bases and V by 5 bases; bases with no gene match: 6. Here the CDR3 reads CASSPGLAGWTDTQYF. The CDR3 DNA reads TGTGCCAGCAGCCCCGGACTAGCGGGGTGGACAGATACGCAGTATTTT.

The rearrangement uses TRBV5-1 and TRBJ1-2; 7 bases map to TRBD1. Looked up from germline, CDR1 is SGHRS and CDR2 is YFSETQ. Trimming removed 4 bases from V and 1 base from J; junction bases left unmatched: 4. The CDR3 sequence is 14 residues long. The CDR3 bases are TGCGCCAGCAGCCCGGGACAGATTAACTATGGCTACACCTTC. As protein: CASSPGQINYGYTF.

This clone was recorded only once. V and J are TRBV7-9 and TRBJ1-6; D gene unclear. Germline CDR1 SEHNR, CDR2 FQNEAQ (reference sequence). There are 14 residues in the CDR3. The V and J ends lost 2 bases and 9 bases respectively, with 11 bases between them. CDR3 DNA: TGTGCCAGCAGCTTATCGGGGATGGGTTCACCCCTCCACTTT. This translates into CASSLSGMGSPLHF. Based on the CDR3 plus reference TRBV7-9 and TRBJ1-6, the full variable domain is DTGVSQNPRHKITKRGQNVTFRCDPISEHNRLYWYRQTLGQGPEFLTYFQNEAQLEKSRLLSDRFSAERPKGSFSTLEIQRTEQGDSAMYLCASSLSGMGSPLHFGNGTRLTVT.

The genes are TRBV5-1 and TRBJ2-2; 8 nucleotides line up with TRBD1. CDR1 is SGHRS, CDR2 YFSETQ, per germline. The V segment lost 7 bases and the J segment 1 base; nucleotides outside the gene matches: 6. This CDR3 spans 15 amino acids. CDR3 DNA: TGCGCCAGCGGAGAGGGGACAGGGAACACCGGGGAGCTGTTTTTT. Translation gives CASGEGTGNTGELFF.

The chain combines TRBV2 with TRBJ2-5; TRBD2 agrees at 9 bases. Unmatched junction bases numbered 4, after V lost 4 bases and J lost 4 bases. The CDR3 is made up of 14 amino acids. Looked up from germline, CDR1 is SNHLY and CDR2 is FYNNEI. Here the CDR3 reads CASSVRSGGETQYF. CDR3 DNA sequence: TGTGCCAGCAGTGTACGTAGCGGGGGAGAGACCCAGTACTTC.

The chain links TRBV4-3 to TRBJ1-6; D might be TRBD1 (6 bases). This CDR3 contains 16 residues. V lost 3 bases to trimming and J lost 4 bases, with 13 bases between them. Germline-derived CDR1 and CDR2 are LGHNA and YSLEER. Here the CDR3 reads CASSQLADRYNSPLHF. The CDR3 coding sequence is TGCGCCAGCAGCCAGCTTGCCGACAGGTATAATTCACCCCTCCACTTT.

The chain is built from TRBV2 and TRBJ1-2; D not certain. In germline, CDR1 is SNHLY, CDR2 FYNNEI. The CDR3 spans 15 residues. V was trimmed by 4 bases and J by 3 bases, leaving 15 bases between them. CDR3 loop: CASSVQTRSDYGYTF. CDR3 nucleotide sequence: TGTGCCAGCAGTGTACAGACCAGGTCGGACTATGGCTACACCTTC.

This sequence joins TRBV4-3 and TRBJ1-1; the D gene is possibly TRBD1 (6 bases). Trimming left V 2 bases short and J 2 bases short, with 9 bases between. The CDR3 has 14 residues. From germline, CDR1 is LGHNA and CDR2 YSLEER. This CDR3 is CASSQYRVNTEAFF. In nucleotides, the CDR3 is TGCGCCAGCAGCCAATACAGGGTCAACACTGAAGCTTTCTTT.

The V gene is TRBV9, the J gene TRBJ2-7; a possible D gene is TRBD1 (6 bases). CDR3 size: 17 residues. The germline gives CDR1 SGDLS, CDR2 YYNGEE. The germline V and J ends were trimmed by 9 bases and 1 base, with 26 bases remaining between them. As DNA, the CDR3 is TGTGCCACCCCTATCCGAGAAACAGGGATTGTTTCCTACGAGCAGTACTTC. Residues: CATPIRETGIVSYEQYF.

The CDR3 DNA is TGTGCCAGCAGCCCCCACGGGACACTATCCTACGAGCAGTACTTC. This gives the protein CASSPHGTLSYEQYF. J is TRBJ2-7 and V is TRBV7-8; maybe TRBD1 (6 bases). Germline values: CDR1 SGHVS, CDR2 FQNEAQ. V shed 5 bases and J shed 1 base, with 15 bases lying between them. This CDR3 spans 15 amino acids.

About this clone: Other DNA sequences from this sample encode an identical CDR3 as well. The chain employs TRBV6-5 and TRBJ2-7, with a weak D call TRBD2 (5 bases). V lost 6 bases and J lost 3, with 6 bases in between. Germline V gene lookup returns CDR1 MNHEY and CDR2 SVGAGI. There are 11 residues in the CDR3. The CDR3 DNA follows: TGTGCCAGCAGAGGGAGCTACGAGCAGTACTTC. Translated, it gives CASRGSYEQYF.

This clone was seen only a few times. The chain carries TRBV7-3 and TRBJ1-2; 10 nucleotides align to TRBD1. After removal of 5 bases from V and 3 bases from J, the junction contained 6 bases not matched to a gene. The germline V gene encodes CDR1 SGHTA and CDR2 FQGTGA. The CDR3 is 15 residues long. CDR3 region: CASSLGTGADYGYTF. The CDR3 nucleotides read TGTGCCAGCAGCCTCGGGACAGGGGCGGACTATGGCTACACCTTC.

The chain carries TRBV4-1 and TRBJ2-2; 8 bases match TRBD1. The CDR3 totals 15 residues. Germline-derived CDR1 and CDR2 are MGHRA and YSYEKL. J gave up 4 bases and V 0 bases, and 1 base lay outside the gene matches. Here the CDR3 DNA reads TGCGCCAGCAGCCAAGATGACAGGGGCACCGGGGAGCTGTTTTTT. Translated: CASSQDDRGTGELFF.

J is TRBJ1-5 and V is TRBV24-1, with 10 nucleotides matching TRBD1. The CDR3 has 13 amino acids. The ends lost 7 bases at V and 6 bases at J; junction bases unmatched: 2. Looked up from germline, CDR1 is KGHDR and CDR2 is SFDVKD. CDR3 amino acids: CATRDRGLQPQHF. The CDR3, as DNA: TGTGCCACCAGAGACAGGGGGCTTCAGCCCCAGCATTTT.

The CDR3 nucleotides are TGTGCCAGCAGCTCATTGGGACAGGGCGGCCAGCCCCAGCATTTT. It codes for CASSSLGQGGQPQHF. The chain employs TRBV6-6 and TRBJ1-5; TRBD1 aligns across 9 bases. The V gene's germline CDR1 is MNHNY and CDR2 SVGAGI (reference sequence). CDR3 size: 15 residues. V shed 6 bases, J shed 7 bases, and the junction held 10 bases outside the gene matches.

This chain links TRBV6-5 with TRBJ1-4; maybe TRBD1 (6 bases). V lost 6 bases and J 7 bases, leaving 9 bases between the germline ends. In germline, CDR1 is MNHEY, CDR2 SVGAGI. The CDR3 has 12 residues. This CDR3 is CASRSDSEKLFF. The CDR3 DNA sequence: TGTGCCAGCAGGTCGGACAGTGAAAAACTGTTTTTT.

This rearrangement joins TRBV9 to TRBJ1-4, with 7 bases aligning to TRBD1. V shed 0 bases, J shed 4 bases, and the junction held 3 bases outside the gene matches. Germline assignment: CDR1 SGDLS and CDR2 YYNGEE. This CDR3 has 15 residues. CDR3 sequence (DNA): TGTGCCAGCAGCGTAGGGGGACAGCTTAATGAAAAACTGTTTTTT. Amino acid sequence: CASSVGGQLNEKLFF. The variable domain in full, with the rest retrieved from reference TRBV9 and TRBJ1-4, is DSGVTQTPKHLITATGQRVTLRCSPRSGDLSVYWYQQSLDQGLQFLIQYYNGEERAKGNILERFSAQQFPDLHSELNLSSLELGDSALYFCASSVGGQLNEKLFFGSGTQLSVL.

This clone was detected only a few times. The V gene is TRBV7-2, the J gene TRBJ1-1; 10 bases align to TRBD1. CDR3 length: 14 amino acids. CDR1 and CDR2 from the germline V gene are SGHTA and FQGNSA. V was pared by 4 bases and J by 5 bases, with 4 bases of the junction left unmatched. The CDR3 DNA is TGTGCCAGCAGCTCGACAGGGGGCGCGACTGAAGCTTTCTTT. Amino acid sequence: CASSSTGGATEAFF.

The V and J genes are TRBV19 and TRBJ2-6, with a weak D call TRBD2 (6 bases). Germline CDR1 is LNHDA and CDR2 is SQIVND (reference sequence). This CDR3 comprises 19 residues. V shed 3 bases and J shed 5 bases, with 23 bases lying between them. As DNA, the CDR3 is TGTGCCAGTAGTATTGGGGGGTCCTTGTCCGAGAGCTGGGCCAACGTCCTGACTTTC. Amino acid sequence: CASSIGGSLSESWANVLTF.

V gene TRBV6-2 or TRBV6-3 combines with J gene TRBJ2-2, with 7 bases identical to TRBD1. The CDR3 sequence is 16 residues long. Germline V gene data show CDR1 as MNHEY and CDR2 as SVGEGT. J was trimmed by 0 bases and V by 5 bases; bases with no gene match: 6. CDR3: CASSPSDRSNTGELFF. The CDR3 coding sequence is TGTGCCAGCAGTCCCTCGGACAGGTCGAACACCGGGGAGCTGTTTTTT.

V gene TRBV19 combines with J gene TRBJ1-2; TRBD1 matches 12 bases. After removal of 6 bases from V and 0 bases from J, the junction contained 5 bases not matched to a gene. The CDR3 spans 16 residues. In germline, CDR1 is LNHDA, CDR2 SQIVND (reference sequence). The DNA of the CDR3 is TGTGCCAGTAGACCCGGGACAGGGGGCCCTAACTATGGCTACACCTTC. This codes for CASRPGTGGPNYGYTF.

The V gene is TRBV28, the J gene TRBJ1-1; tentative D call: TRBD1 (5 bases). This CDR3 is 11 amino acids long. Per the germline V gene, CDR1 is MDHEN and CDR2 is SYDVKM. V lost 8 bases, J lost 2 bases, and 6 bases lay in between. The CDR3, as DNA: TGTGCCAGCGGACACAACACTGAAGCTTTCTTT. It translates to CASGHNTEAFF.

The chain couples TRBV7-2 to TRBJ1-1; D call uncertain. The CDR3 runs 15 residues. Germline CDR1 reads SGHTA; CDR2 reads FQGNSA. The ends were cut back, 1 base at V and 8 bases at J, with 17 bases in the middle. DNA for the CDR3: TGTGCCAGCAGCTTAGACGTGGGCGTGGCAGGAGAAGCTTTCTTT. Encoded protein: CASSLDVGVAGEAFF.

The chain carries TRBV4-3 and TRBJ2-1; TRBD2 aligns across 9 bases. The V segment lost 0 bases and the J segment 9 bases; nucleotides outside the gene matches: 9. Germline V gene sequence: CDR1 LGHNA, CDR2 YSLEER. The CDR3 contains 16 residues. CDR3 nucleotide sequence: TGCGCCAGCAGCCAAGATCTCGATAGCGGGGGTATTGAGCAGTTCTTC. It is translated as CASSQDLDSGGIEQFF.

V usage is TRBV29-1 and J usage is TRBJ1-1, with D maybe TRBD1 (6 bases). Germline assignment: CDR1 SQVTM and CDR2 ANQGSEA. V was clipped by 7 bases and J by 9 bases, with 21 bases between them. This CDR3 has 13 amino acids. CDR3 nucleotide sequence: TGCAGCGCCTCGACAGGAAGAGGCTCCCAAGCTTTCTTT. Amino acids: CSASTGRGSQAFF. The whole variable domain, remainder taken from reference TRBV29-1 and TRBJ1-1, is SAVISQKPSRDICQRGTSLTIQCQVDSQVTMMFWYRQQPGQSLTLIATANQGSEATYESGFVIDKFPISRPNLTFSTLTVSNMSPEDSSIYLCSASTGRGSQAFFGQGTRLTVV.

The rearrangement uses TRBV9 and TRBJ1-2; D is unclear. The CDR3 has 15 amino acids. V lost 3 bases to trimming and J lost 1 base, with 13 bases between them. Germline V gives CDR1 SGDLS, CDR2 YYNGEE. The CDR3 region is CASSAHLGLNYGYTF. The CDR3 coding sequence is TGTGCCAGCAGCGCTCATCTCGGACTTAACTATGGCTACACCTTC. The full variable domain, with the rest looked up from reference TRBV9 and TRBJ1-2, is DSGVTQTPKHLITATGQRVTLRCSPRSGDLSVYWYQQSLDQGLQFLIQYYNGEERAKGNILERFSAQQFPDLHSELNLSSLELGDSALYFCASSAHLGLNYGYTFGSGTRLTVV.

The chain has TRBV6-5 and TRBJ1-2, with TRBD1 matching 7 bases. V was clipped by 5 bases and J by 7 bases; unmatched bases: 4. CDR1 and CDR2 (germline): MNHEY, SVGAGI. There are 12 residues in the CDR3. The CDR3 DNA follows: TGTGCCAGCAGTCCCCAGGGGGGTGGCTACACCTTC. Amino acids: CASSPQGGGYTF.

The DNA of the CDR3 is TGTGCCAGCCGACAGGTATATCAGCCCCAGCATTTT. This gives the protein CASRQVYQPQHF. The chain is built from TRBV19 and TRBJ1-5; the D gene is possibly TRBD1 (6 bases). This CDR3 region has 12 residues. The germline V gene has CDR1 LNHDA and CDR2 SQIVND (reference sequence). Trimming left V 9 bases short and J 5 bases short, with 11 bases between.

The V gene is TRBV5-8, the J gene TRBJ2-5; the match to TRBD2 covers 13 bases. The germline V gene has CDR1 SGHTS and CDR2 YDEGEE. The length of the CDR3 is 16 residues. Unmatched junction bases numbered 5, after V lost 4 bases and J lost 2 bases. DNA for the CDR3: TGTGCCAGCAGCCTGGGGACTAGCGGGGTACAAGAGACCCAGTACTTC. It translates to CASSLGTSGVQETQYF.

The J gene is TRBJ2-1, the V gene TRBV7-2; D not resolved. The CDR3 is 14 residues long. Trimming removed 5 bases from V and 2 bases from J, with 10 bases in between. The germline CDR1 and CDR2 sequences are SGHTA and FQGNSA. The CDR3 coding sequence is TGTGCCAGCAGCAAGAGCCGGGCCTACAATGAGCAGTTCTTC. It yields the protein CASSKSRAYNEQFF.

CDR3 nucleotides: TGTGCCAGCAGCAAAGCGCTAGGGGCCGAAGCTTTCTTT. Encoded protein: CASSKALGAEAFF. The chain is built from TRBV21-1 and TRBJ1-1; TRBD1, the table's D call, was not compared with the DNA. TRBV21-1 is a listed pseudogene. CDR3 length: 13 residues.